A selection of T cell receptor beta chains follows, all from one sample in a study of cytomegalovirus exposure and HLA in healthy donors. Clones were sequenced by immunoSEQ multiplex PCR, and TCRdb holds only the in-frame ones, with some missing. The table shows about 250,000 clones, with roughly 87% occurring only once. Sequencing input: PBMCs. These receptors all come from a man aged 18 to 35 in good health and CMV-seropositive. Both conserved end residues are part of each CDR3. The order of the fields is V gene, clone size, J gene, D gene, CDR3 DNA, CDR3 protein. A D gene is named only where the DNA matches it firmly. Where a row states a size, it is once, few, many or the class of an expanded clone; other rows omit it.

TRBV7-2	.	TRBJ2-7	.	TGTGCCAGCAGCTTATTAGGGCTCCACGAGCAGTACTTC	CASSLLGLHEQYF
TRBV5-1	.	TRBJ2-7	TRBD1	TGCGCCAGCCGAACAGGGGAAGGCTACGAGCAGTACTTC	CASRTGEGYEQYF
TRBV27	.	TRBJ2-7	.	TGTGCCAGCAGTTTAAGAGGGCAGGGGAACTACGAGCAGTACTTC	CASSLRGQGNYEQYF
TRBV11-2	.	TRBJ2-3	.	TGTGCCAGCAGTTCCCTGACTAGCACAGATACGCAGTATTTT	CASSSLTSTDTQYF
TRBV6-6	.	TRBJ1-2	.	TGTGCCAGCAGTTACTCCGGTCAGGGTGATCACTATGGCTACACCTTC	CASSYSGQGDHYGYTF
TRBV27	.	TRBJ2-1	.	TGTGCCAGCAGTTTATTTGACGGTTATCAGTACAATGAGCAGTTCTTC	CASSLFDGYQYNEQFF
TRBV5-1	.	TRBJ2-7	.	TGCGCCAGCAGCTCCACAGGGTCCTACGAGCAGTACTTC	CASSSTGSYEQYF
TRBV2	.	TRBJ2-7	TRBD2	TGTGCCAGCAGTGTCGGACTAGCTAGTGAGCAGTACTTC	CASSVGLASEQYF
TRBV7-9	.	TRBJ2-1	TRBD2	TGTGCCAGCAGCCCAAGGGGACGGGAGGCGTTCAATGAGCAGTTCTTC	CASSPRGREAFNEQFF
TRBV30	once	TRBJ2-3	TRBD2	TGTGCCTGGAGTGGCTTAGCGGGAGTCTCGGGGGGAGATACGCAGTATTTT	CAWSGLAGVSGGDTQYF
TRBV2	.	TRBJ1-2	TRBD1	TGTGCCAGCAGTGAACGGACAGGGGGCTATGGCTACACCTTC	CASSERTGGYGYTF
TRBV5-1	.	TRBJ1-2	.	TGCGCCAGCAGCTTGGTTGGGGGGTACTATGGCTACACCTTC	CASSLVGGYYGYTF
TRBV6-6	.	TRBJ2-3	.	TGTGCCACCGCGGGGGCCCACACAGATACGCAGTATTTT	CATAGAHTDTQYF
TRBV2	.	TRBJ2-7	TRBD2	TGTGCCAGCAGACTCCTAGCGGGAGGATTCTACGAGCAGTACTTC	CASRLLAGGFYEQYF
TRBV2	.	TRBJ1-2	.	TGTGCCAGCAGTGAAGAGATGGGGCTTGGCTACACCTTC	CASSEEMGLGYTF
TRBV27	.	TRBJ2-1	TRBD1	TGTGCCAGCAGCCTCACAGGGGGCCCTTACAATGAGCAGTTCTTC	CASSLTGGPYNEQFF
TRBV28	.	TRBJ2-3	.	TGTGCCAGCAGTTTCCGGGGGGATACGCAGTATTTT	CASSFRGDTQYF
TRBV7-2	.	TRBJ2-7	.	TGTGCCAGCAGCTTTAAGCTCAGGGGCCCCTACGAGCAGTACTTC	CASSFKLRGPYEQYF
TRBV30	once	TRBJ2-7	TRBD2	TGTGCCTGGAGGTCCGAGGGGCTAGCGGGGACCTACGAGCAGTACTTC	CAWRSEGLAGTYEQYF
TRBV9	.	TRBJ2-5	TRBD2	TGTGCCAGCAGCGCCCAGACTAGCGGGAGTGGGACCCAGTACTTC	CASSAQTSGSGTQYF
TRBV11-2	.	TRBJ1-1	.	TGTGCCAGCAGCTTGACAGCAGGAGATACTGAAGCTTTCTTT	CASSLTAGDTEAFF
TRBV9	.	TRBJ2-2	.	TGTGCCAGCAGCCTAGGACCGAACACCGGGGAGCTGTTTTTT	CASSLGPNTGELFF
TRBV4-1	.	TRBJ2-2	.	TGCGCCAGCAGCCAAGGCGTTCTGCGGGGGAACACCGGGGAGCTGTTTTTT	CASSQGVLRGNTGELFF
TRBV6-1	.	TRBJ2-7	.	TGTGCCAGCAGTGAACGGTGGCGAGACGAGCAGTACTTC	CASSERWRDEQYF
TRBV6-6	.	TRBJ2-7	TRBD1	TGTGCCAGCAGGAGGGACAGGGGGTCCTACGAGCAGTACTTC	CASRRDRGSYEQYF
TRBV6-5	.	TRBJ1-2	.	TGTGCCAGCAGTTACTCGTCCGGGGGCGCTGGCTATGGCTACACCTTC	CASSYSSGGAGYGYTF
TRBV7-6	.	TRBJ2-7	.	TGTGCCAGCAGCTTAGCTGCCGGTTCCTACGAGCAGTACTTC	CASSLAAGSYEQYF
TRBV6-5	.	TRBJ1-1	TRBD1	TGTGCCAGTAAGGACAGGGGAGACACTGAAGCTTTCTTT	CASKDRGDTEAFF
TRBV18	.	TRBJ1-2	.	TGTGCCAGCTCACCTAACTTGAGAAACGGAGGCTACACCTTC	CASSPNLRNGGYTF
TRBV7-3	.	TRBJ2-7	.	TGTGCCAGCAGCCGCCGCGCGGACGGGCTTTACGAGCAGTACTTC	CASSRRADGLYEQYF
TRBV4-1	.	TRBJ2-7	TRBD2	TGCGCCAGCAGCCAAGGTGGGGGCGGGAGGGCCTACGAGCAGTACTTC	CASSQGGGGRAYEQYF
TRBV29-1	.	TRBJ1-3	.	TGCAGCGTTGGACCGAGCTCTGGAAACACCATATATTTT	CSVGPSSGNTIYF
TRBV29-1	.	TRBJ2-7	TRBD1	TGCAGCGTATCGGACAGGGGAACCTACGAGCAGTACTTC	CSVSDRGTYEQYF
TRBV10-3	.	TRBJ2-1	.	TGTGCCATCAGTGAGTCGAAGGGTTTGGGAACCTACAATGAGCAGTTCTTC	CAISESKGLGTYNEQFF
TRBV29-1	.	TRBJ2-5	.	TGCAGCGTTGAAGATCCGAAGACTAGGAGGACCGAGACCCAGTACTTC	CSVEDPKTRRTETQYF
TRBV5-4	.	TRBJ1-2	.	TGTGCCAGCGCCTGGGCAGGCCAATCTAACTATGGCTACACCTTC	CASAWAGQSNYGYTF
TRBV18	few	TRBJ2-2	.	TGTGCCAGCTCACCAAAGCACCCCGGGGAGCTGTTTTTT	CASSPKHPGELFF
TRBV4-1	.	TRBJ2-1	.	TGCGCCAGCAGCCAAGAGGGTAGCTCCTACAATGAGCAGTTCTTC	CASSQEGSSYNEQFF
TRBV29-1	.	TRBJ2-1	TRBD2	TGCAGCGTCGCGAGCGGGAGTAGATACAATGAGCAGTTCTTC	CSVASGSRYNEQFF
TRBV11-2	.	TRBJ2-7	.	TGTGCCAGCAGCTTCCCAGGGGGGGGCAGGCCGAGCTCCTACGAGCAGTACTTC	CASSFPGGGRPSSYEQYF
TRBV7-2	.	TRBJ1-2	.	TGTGCCAGCAGGCCACGGGTCTATGGCTACACCTTC	CASRPRVYGYTF
TRBV6-6	.	TRBJ1-5	.	TGTGCCAGCAGTGAGAAGGTCGGCAATCAGCCCCAGCATTTT	CASSEKVGNQPQHF
TRBV7-2	.	TRBJ1-5	.	TGTGCCAGCAGCCCCGGTGGGGAATATCAGCCCCAGCATTTT	CASSPGGEYQPQHF
TRBV29-1	.	TRBJ1-1	TRBD1	TGCAGCGTGGGTGGACAGGGGGCTGAAGCTTTCTTT	CSVGGQGAEAFF
TRBV28	.	TRBJ1-2	.	TGTGCCAGCAGTCCGAACCCCCGGGCCTATGGCTACACCTTC	CASSPNPRAYGYTF
TRBV27	.	TRBJ2-1	TRBD2	TGTGCCAGCAGTTTAACTAGCGGGAGTCGGTATGAGCAGTTCTTC	CASSLTSGSRYEQFF
TRBV7-6	.	TRBJ1-4	TRBD1	TGTGCCAGCAGCTTAGGAACTGCAGGGGGCGAATATAATGAAAAACTGTTTTTT	CASSLGTAGGEYNEKLFF
TRBV5-6	.	TRBJ2-1	TRBD2	TGTGCCAGCAGCATCGGGACTAGCGGAGGGTTCCACAATGAGCAGTTCTTC	CASSIGTSGGFHNEQFF
TRBV19	.	TRBJ2-7	.	TGTGCCAGTAGAGGTCGCGCGGGGGCGGACGAGCAGTACTTC	CASRGRAGADEQYF
TRBV4-3	.	TRBJ2-7	TRBD2	TGCGCCAGCAGCCAAGATTGGGGACTAGCGGGAGTAGGGGGATTCCTACGCGAGCAGTACTTC	CASSQDWGLAGVGGFLREQYF
TRBV6-5	.	TRBJ2-7	TRBD1	TGTGCCAGCACCCAGACAGGGGGCGCGTTAGAGCAGTACTTC	CASTQTGGALEQYF
TRBV28	once	TRBJ1-5	TRBD1	TGTGCCAGCGGGACAGGCAATCAGCCCCAGCATTTT	CASGTGNQPQHF
TRBV2	.	TRBJ1-2	.	TGTGCCAGCAGTGAACGACAGGAAGCTAACTATGGCTACACCTTC	CASSERQEANYGYTF
TRBV27	.	TRBJ1-2	TRBD1	TGTGCCAGCAGTTTATATGGACAGGGTACGTTAGCCTACTATGGCTACACCTTC	CASSLYGQGTLAYYGYTF
TRBV7-2	.	TRBJ2-7	.	TGTGCCAGCAGCTTAGCGGACAGCTCCTACGAGCAGTACTTC	CASSLADSSYEQYF
TRBV5-4	.	TRBJ2-5	.	TGTGCCAGCAGCTTGGTCGGCTCGGGAGAGACCCAGTACTTC	CASSLVGSGETQYF
TRBV7-8	.	TRBJ1-2	.	TGTGCCAGCAGCCGTCAGAAAACATGGTTAGCTAACTATGGCTACACCTTC	CASSRQKTWLANYGYTF
TRBV28	.	TRBJ1-4	.	TGTGCCAGCAGTTTCGTTAGGACTAATGAAAAACTGTTTTTT	CASSFVRTNEKLFF
TRBV5-1	.	TRBJ2-3	.	TGCGCCAGCAGCTTCCTCACAGATACGCAGTATTTT	CASSFLTDTQYF
TRBV11-2	.	TRBJ2-7	.	TGTGCCAGCAGCGCCGCCACAGGGCCCGAGCAGTACTTC	CASSAATGPEQYF